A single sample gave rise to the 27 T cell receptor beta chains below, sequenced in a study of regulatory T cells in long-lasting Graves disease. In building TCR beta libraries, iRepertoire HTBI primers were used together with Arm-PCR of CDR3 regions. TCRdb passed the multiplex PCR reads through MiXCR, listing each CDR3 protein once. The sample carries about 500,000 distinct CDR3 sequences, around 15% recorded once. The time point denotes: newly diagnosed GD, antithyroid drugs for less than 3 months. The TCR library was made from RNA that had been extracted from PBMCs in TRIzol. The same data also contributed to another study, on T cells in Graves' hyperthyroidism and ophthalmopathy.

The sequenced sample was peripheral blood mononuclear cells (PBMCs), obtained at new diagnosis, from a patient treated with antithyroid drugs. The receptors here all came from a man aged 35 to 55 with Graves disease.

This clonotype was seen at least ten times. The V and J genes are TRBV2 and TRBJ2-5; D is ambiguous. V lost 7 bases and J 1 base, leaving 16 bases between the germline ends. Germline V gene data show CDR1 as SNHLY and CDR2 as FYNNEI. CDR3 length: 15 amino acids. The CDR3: CASTKARVPQETQYF. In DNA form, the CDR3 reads TGTGCCAGCACTAAAGCCCGAGTGCCCCAAGAGACCCAGTACTTC.

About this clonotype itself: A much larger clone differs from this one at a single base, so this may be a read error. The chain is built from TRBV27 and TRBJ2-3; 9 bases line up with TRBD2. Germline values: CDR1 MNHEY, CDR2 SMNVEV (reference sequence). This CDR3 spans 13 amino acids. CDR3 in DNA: TGTGCCACCGCGACTAGCGGCACAGATATGCAGTATTTT. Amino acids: CATATSGTDMQYF.

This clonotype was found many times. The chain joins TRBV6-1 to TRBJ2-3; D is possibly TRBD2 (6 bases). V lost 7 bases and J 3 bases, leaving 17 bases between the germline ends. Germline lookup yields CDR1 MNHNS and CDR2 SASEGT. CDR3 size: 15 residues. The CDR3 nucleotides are TGTGCCAGCAAGGAGAGCCCGGGGAGGACAGATACGCAGTATTTT. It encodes CASKESPGRTDTQYF.

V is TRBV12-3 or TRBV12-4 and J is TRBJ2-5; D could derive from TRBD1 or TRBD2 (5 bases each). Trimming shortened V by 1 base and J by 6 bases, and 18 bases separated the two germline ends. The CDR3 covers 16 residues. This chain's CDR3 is CASSLEGLGSGKTQYF. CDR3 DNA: TGTGCCAGCAGTTTAGAGGGGCTGGGGAGTGGGAAGACCCAGTACTTC.

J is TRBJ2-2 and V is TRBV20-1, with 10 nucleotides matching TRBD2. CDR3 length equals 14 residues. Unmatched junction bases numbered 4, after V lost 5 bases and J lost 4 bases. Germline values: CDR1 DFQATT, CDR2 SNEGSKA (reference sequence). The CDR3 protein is CSAFLAGVTGELFF. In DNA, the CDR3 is TGCAGTGCTTTTCTAGCGGGAGTCACCGGGGAGCTGTTTTTT.

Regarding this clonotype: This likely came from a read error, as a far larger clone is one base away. The CDR3 DNA reads as TGTGCCAGCAGCCCGGGACAGACCTACGAGCAGTTCTTC. Its translation is CASSPGQTYEQFF. The chain recombines TRBV5-1 with TRBJ2-1, with 7 positions matching TRBD1. CDR1 and CDR2 (germline): SGHRS, YFSETQ. There are 13 residues in the CDR3.

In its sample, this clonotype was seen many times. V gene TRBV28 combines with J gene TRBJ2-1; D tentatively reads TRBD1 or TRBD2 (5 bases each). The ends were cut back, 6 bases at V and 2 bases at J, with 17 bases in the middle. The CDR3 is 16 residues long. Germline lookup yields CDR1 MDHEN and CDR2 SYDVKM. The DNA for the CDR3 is TGTGCCAGCAGGCACGGGACGTTGGGGCCCTACAATGAGCAGTTCTTC. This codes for CASRHGTLGPYNEQFF. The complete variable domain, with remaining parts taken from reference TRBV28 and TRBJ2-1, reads DVKVTQSSRYLVKRTGEKVFLECVQDMDHENMFWYRQDPGLGLRLIYFSYDVKMKEKGDIPEGYSVSREKKERFSLILESASTNQTSMYLCASRHGTLGPYNEQFFGPGTRLTVL.

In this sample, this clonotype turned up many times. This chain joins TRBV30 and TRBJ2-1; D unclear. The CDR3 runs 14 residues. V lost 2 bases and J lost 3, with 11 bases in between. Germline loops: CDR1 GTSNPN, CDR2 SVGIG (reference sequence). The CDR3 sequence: CAWSRGIGYNEQFF. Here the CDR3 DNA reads TGTGCCTGGAGTCGTGGAATAGGCTACAATGAGCAGTTCTTC. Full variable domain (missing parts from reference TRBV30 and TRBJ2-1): SQTIHQWPATLVQPVGSPLSLECTVEGTSNPNLYWYRQAAGRGLQLLFYSVGIGQISSEVPQNLSASRPQDRQFILSSKKLLLSDSGFYLCAWSRGIGYNEQFFGPGTRLTVL.

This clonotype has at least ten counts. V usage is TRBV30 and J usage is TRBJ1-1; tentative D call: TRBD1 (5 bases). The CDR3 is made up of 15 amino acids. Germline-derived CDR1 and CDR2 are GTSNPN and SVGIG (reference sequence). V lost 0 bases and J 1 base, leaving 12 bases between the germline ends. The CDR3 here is CAWSVMGQANTEAFF. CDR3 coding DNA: TGTGCCTGGAGTGTCATGGGGCAGGCGAACACTGAAGCTTTCTTT.

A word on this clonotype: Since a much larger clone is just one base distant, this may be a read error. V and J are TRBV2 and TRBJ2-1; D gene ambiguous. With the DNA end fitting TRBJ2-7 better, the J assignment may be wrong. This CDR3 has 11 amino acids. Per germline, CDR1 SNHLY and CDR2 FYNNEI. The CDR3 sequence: CASSDVGSQYF. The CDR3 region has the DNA TGTGCCAGCAGTGACGTGGGGTCGCAGTACTTC.

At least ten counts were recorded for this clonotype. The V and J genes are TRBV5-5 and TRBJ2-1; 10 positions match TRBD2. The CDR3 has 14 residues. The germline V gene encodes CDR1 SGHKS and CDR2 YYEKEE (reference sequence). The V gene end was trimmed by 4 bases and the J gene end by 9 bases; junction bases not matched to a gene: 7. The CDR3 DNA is TGTGCCAGCAGCCCCTATAGCGGGAGGCTTGAGCAGTTCTTC. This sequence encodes CASSPYSGRLEQFF.

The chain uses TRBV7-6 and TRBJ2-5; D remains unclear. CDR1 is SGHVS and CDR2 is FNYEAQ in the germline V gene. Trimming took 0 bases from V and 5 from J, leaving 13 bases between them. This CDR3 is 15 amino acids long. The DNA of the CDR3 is TGTGCCAGCAGCTTAGCGGGAAGTAGGCACGAGACCCAGTACTTC. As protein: CASSLAGSRHETQYF.

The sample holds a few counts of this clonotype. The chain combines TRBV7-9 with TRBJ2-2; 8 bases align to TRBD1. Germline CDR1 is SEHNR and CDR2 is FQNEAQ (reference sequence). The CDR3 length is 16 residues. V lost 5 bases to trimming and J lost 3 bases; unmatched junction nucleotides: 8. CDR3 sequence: CASSPETGGYTGELFF. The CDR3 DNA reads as TGTGCCAGCAGCCCGGAAACAGGGGGATACACCGGGGAGCTGTTTTTT.

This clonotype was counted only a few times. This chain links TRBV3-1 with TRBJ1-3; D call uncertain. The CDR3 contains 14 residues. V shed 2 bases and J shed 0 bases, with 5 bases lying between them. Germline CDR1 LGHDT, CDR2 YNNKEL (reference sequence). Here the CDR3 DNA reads TGTGCCAGCAGCCAACGGGACTCTGGAAACACCATATATTTT. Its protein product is CASSQRDSGNTIYF.

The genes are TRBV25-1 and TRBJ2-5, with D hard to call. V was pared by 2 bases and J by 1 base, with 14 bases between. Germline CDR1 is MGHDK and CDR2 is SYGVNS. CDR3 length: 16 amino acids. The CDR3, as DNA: TGTGCCAGCAGTGAACGTAGGATGTCCTCCCAAGAGACCCAGTACTTC. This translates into CASSERRMSSQETQYF.

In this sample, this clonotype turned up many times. The CDR3 is CASRPGTGGLDTQYF. The CDR3 DNA reads TGTGCCAGCAGACCCGGGACTGGGGGGTTAGATACGCAGTATTTT. The chain recombines TRBV2 with TRBJ2-3, with D perhaps matching TRBD2 (6 bases). Trimming took off 6 bases at V and 5 bases at J, with 18 bases between the two ends. Germline CDR1 and CDR2: SNHLY and FYNNEI. This CDR3 has 15 amino acids.

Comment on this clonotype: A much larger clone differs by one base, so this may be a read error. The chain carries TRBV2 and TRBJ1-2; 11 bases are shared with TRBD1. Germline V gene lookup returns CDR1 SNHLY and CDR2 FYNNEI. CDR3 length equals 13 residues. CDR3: CAGSEWDRGGYTF. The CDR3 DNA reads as TGTGCCGGCAGTGAATGGGACAGGGGGGGCTACACCTTC.

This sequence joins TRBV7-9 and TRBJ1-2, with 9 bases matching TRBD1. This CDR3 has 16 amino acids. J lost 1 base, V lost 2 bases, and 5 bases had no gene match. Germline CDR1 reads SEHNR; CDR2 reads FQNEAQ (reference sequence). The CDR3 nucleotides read TGTGCCAGCAGCTTACTGACAGGGGGTGGTAACTATGGCTACACCTTC. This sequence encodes CASSLLTGGGNYGYTF.

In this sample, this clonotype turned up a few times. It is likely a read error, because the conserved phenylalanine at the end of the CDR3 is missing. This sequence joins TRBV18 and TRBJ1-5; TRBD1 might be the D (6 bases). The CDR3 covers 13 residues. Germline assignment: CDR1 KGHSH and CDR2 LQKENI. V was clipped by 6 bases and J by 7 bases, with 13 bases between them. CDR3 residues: CASSNRVRQPQHL. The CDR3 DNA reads TGTGCCAGCTCGAACAGGGTTCGGCAGCCCCAGCATCTT.

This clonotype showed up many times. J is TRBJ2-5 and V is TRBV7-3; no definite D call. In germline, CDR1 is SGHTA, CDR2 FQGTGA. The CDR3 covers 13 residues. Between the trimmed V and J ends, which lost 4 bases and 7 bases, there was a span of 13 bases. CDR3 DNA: TGTGCCAGCAGCTACCATTGGGGTGGGACCCAGTACTTC. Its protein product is CASSYHWGGTQYF.

The DNA for the CDR3 is TGTGCCAGCATCGCGGTAGTGACTAGCACGGATGAGCAGTTCTTC. Translation gives CASIAVVTSTDEQFF. This rearrangement joins TRBV6-2 or TRBV6-3 to TRBJ2-1, with 7 bases lining up with TRBD2. The V gene end was trimmed by 7 bases and the J gene end by 8 bases; junction bases not matched to a gene: 14. The CDR3 is made up of 15 amino acids. From germline, CDR1 is MNHEY and CDR2 SVGEGT.

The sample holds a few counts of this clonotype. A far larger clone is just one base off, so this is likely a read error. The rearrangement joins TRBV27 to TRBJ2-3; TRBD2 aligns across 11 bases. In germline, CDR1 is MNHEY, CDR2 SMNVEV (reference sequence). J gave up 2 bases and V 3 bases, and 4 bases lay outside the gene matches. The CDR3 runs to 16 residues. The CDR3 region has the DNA TGTGCCAGCAGTTTCTCGACTAGCGGGAACACAGATACGCAGTATTTT. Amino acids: CASSFSTSGNTDTQYF.

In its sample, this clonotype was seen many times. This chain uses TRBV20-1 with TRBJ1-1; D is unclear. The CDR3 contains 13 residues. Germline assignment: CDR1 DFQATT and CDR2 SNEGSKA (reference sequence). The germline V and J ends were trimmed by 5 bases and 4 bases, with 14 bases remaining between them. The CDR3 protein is CSAWGGVGTEAFF. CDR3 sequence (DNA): TGCAGTGCTTGGGGTGGGGTCGGCACTGAAGCTTTCTTT.

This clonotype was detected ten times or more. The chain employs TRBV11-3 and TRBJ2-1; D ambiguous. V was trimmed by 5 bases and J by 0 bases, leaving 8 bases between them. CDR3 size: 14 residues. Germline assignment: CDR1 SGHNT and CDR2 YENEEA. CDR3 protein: CASSTDSSYNEQFF. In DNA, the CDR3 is TGTGCCAGCAGCACGGATAGCTCCTACAATGAGCAGTTCTTC.

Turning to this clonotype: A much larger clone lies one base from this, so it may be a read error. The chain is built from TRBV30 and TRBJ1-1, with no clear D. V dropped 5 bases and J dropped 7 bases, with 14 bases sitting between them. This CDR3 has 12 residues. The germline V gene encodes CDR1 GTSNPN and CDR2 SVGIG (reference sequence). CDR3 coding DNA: TGTGCCTGGGAGGACGGACCGCATGAAGCTTTCTTT. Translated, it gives CAWEDGPHEAFF.

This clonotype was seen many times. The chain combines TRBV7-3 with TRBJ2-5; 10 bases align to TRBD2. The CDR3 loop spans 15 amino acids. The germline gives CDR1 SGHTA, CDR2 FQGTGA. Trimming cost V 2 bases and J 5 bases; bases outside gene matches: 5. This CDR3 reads CASSLLAGVYETQYF. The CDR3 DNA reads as TGTGCCAGCAGCTTACTAGCGGGAGTTTATGAGACCCAGTACTTC.

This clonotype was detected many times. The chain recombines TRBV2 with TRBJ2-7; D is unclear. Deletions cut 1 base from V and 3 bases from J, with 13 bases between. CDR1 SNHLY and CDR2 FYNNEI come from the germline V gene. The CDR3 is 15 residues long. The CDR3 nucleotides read TGTGCCAGCAGTGAAGGTCTGACGCCTCTCTACGAGCAGTACTTC. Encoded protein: CASSEGLTPLYEQYF.